These 15 T cell receptor beta chains came from one sample sequenced in a study of blood T cell repertoires in COVID-19. Profiled with immunoSEQ multiplex PCR; TCRdb holds only in-frame clones, not every one. There are 50,000 to 70,000 clones in the sample; more than 80% occur only once, and over 8% lies in the top ten. Input material: peripheral blood. Receptor source: a woman of 80 years or more with active COVID-19.

DNA of the CDR3: TGCAGCGTTGTTGTTGCTGCCCTGGGCCCAGATACGCAGTATTTT. This sequence encodes CSVVVAALGPDTQYF. The chain carries TRBV29-1 and TRBJ2-3; D gene ambiguous. The CDR3 runs to 15 residues. From germline, CDR1 is SQVTM and CDR2 ANQGSEA. V was cut by 4 bases and J by 4 bases, with 18 bases left in between.

The CDR3 bases are TGTGCCAGCAGTCCTAGCGGGAGTCGGGGTGAGCAGTTCTTC. It codes for CASSPSGSRGEQFF. This rearrangement joins TRBV25-1 to TRBJ2-1; 10 bases are a match to TRBD2. Per germline, CDR1 MGHDK and CDR2 SYGVNS. The ends lost 5 bases at V and 9 bases at J; junction bases unmatched: 7. This CDR3 region has 14 residues. Variable domain in full (rest from reference TRBV25-1 and TRBJ2-1): EADIYQTPRYLVIGTGKKITLECSQTMGHDKMYWYQQDPGMELHLIHYSYGVNSTEKGDLSSESTVSRIRTEHFPLTLESARPSHTSQYLCASSPSGSRGEQFFGPGTRLTVL.

This clone appeared once. V usage is TRBV23-1 and J usage is TRBJ1-1, with 11 bases fitting TRBD1. TRBV23-1 is an ORF for which the function is uncertain. The ends lost 6 bases at V and 0 bases at J; junction bases unmatched: 6. This CDR3 region has 16 residues. CDR3 region: CASSTDRGLLNTEAFF. As DNA, the CDR3 is TGCGCCAGCAGCACGGACAGGGGGCTGTTGAACACTGAAGCTTTCTTT.

In this sample, this clone turned up a few times. The chain carries TRBV7-8 and TRBJ1-5; maybe TRBD1 (5 bases). Germline assignment: CDR1 SGHVS and CDR2 FQNEAQ. The V gene lost 0 bases and the J gene lost 0 bases, with 15 bases spanning the gap. The CDR3 extends over 18 amino acids. In DNA, the CDR3 is TGTGCCAGCAGCTTAGCGCGGGACGACCTCTATAGCAATCAGCCCCAGCATTTT. Translated, it gives CASSLARDDLYSNQPQHF. Full variable domain (outside the CDR3, taken from reference TRBV7-8 and TRBJ1-5): GAGVSQSPRYKVAKRGQDVALRCDPISGHVSLFWYQQALGQGPEFLTYFQNEAQLDKSGLPSDRFFAERPEGSVSTLKIQRTQQEDSAVYLCASSLARDDLYSNQPQHFGDGTRLSIL.

The J gene is TRBJ2-5, the V gene TRBV10-3; TRBD2 is a possible D gene (5 bases). The CDR3 spans 14 residues. Trimming took off 0 bases at V and 5 bases at J, with 10 bases between the two ends. The germline CDR1 and CDR2 sequences are ENHRY and SYGVKD. The CDR3 sequence is CAISESIRGETQYF. CDR3 DNA: TGTGCCATCAGTGAGTCGATCCGAGGGGAGACCCAGTACTTC.

This clone has just one count. The chain employs TRBV5-1 and TRBJ2-1, with 7 bases aligning to TRBD2. The V and J ends lost 0 bases and 4 bases, in that order; junction bases with no gene match: 7. Germline loops: CDR1 SGHRS, CDR2 YFSETQ. The CDR3 is made up of 16 amino acids. The CDR3 region has the DNA TGCGCCAGCAGCTTGGACCGGGCTAGCGGTTACAATGAGCAGTTCTTC. It specifies CASSLDRASGYNEQFF. The full variable domain, its missing parts supplied by reference TRBV5-1 and TRBJ2-1, is KAGVTQTPRYLIKTRGQQVTLSCSPISGHRSVSWYQQTPGQGLQFLFEYFSETQRNKGNFPGRFSGRQFSNSRSEMNVSTLELGDSALYLCASSLDRASGYNEQFFGPGTRLTVL.

This chain connects TRBV5-1 to TRBJ2-7, with D possibly being TRBD2 (6 bases). V was trimmed by 0 bases and J by 3 bases, leaving 13 bases between them. This CDR3 contains 15 residues. CDR1 is SGHRS and CDR2 is YFSETQ in the germline V gene. The CDR3 protein is CASSLAGVSLYEQYF. CDR3 sequence (DNA): TGCGCCAGCAGCTTGGCGGGGGTGAGTCTCTACGAGCAGTACTTC.

The CDR3 loop reads CASRRGPTENSPLHF. In DNA form, the CDR3 reads TGTGCCAGTAGGAGGGGGCCCACAGAGAATTCACCCCTCCACTTT. The chain uses TRBV19 and TRBJ1-6; 7 nucleotides agree with TRBD1. The CDR3 is 15 residues long. Germline lookup yields CDR1 LNHDA and CDR2 SQIVND (reference sequence). Losses at the gene ends were 6 bases for V and 7 bases for J; bases not matched to a gene: 9.

This chain uses TRBV6-4 with TRBJ2-3; D possibly corresponds to TRBD2 (6 bases). The V end lost 5 bases, the J end lost 2 bases, and 11 bases lay between the germline ends. Per the germline V gene, CDR1 is MRHNA and CDR2 is SNTAGT. The CDR3 runs 14 residues. CDR3 loop: CASSRDSSTDTQYF. The CDR3 nucleotides are TGTGCCAGCAGTCGGGACTCATCCACAGATACGCAGTATTTT.

This sequence joins TRBV24-1 and TRBJ2-3; TRBD2 aligns across 7 bases. Trimming took 7 bases from V and 0 from J; bases not matched to a gene: 3. In germline, CDR1 is KGHDR, CDR2 SFDVKD. This CDR3 has 14 amino acids. The CDR3 region is CATRPSGSTDTQYF. In nucleotides, the CDR3 is TGTGCCACCAGACCTAGCGGCAGCACAGATACGCAGTATTTT.

V usage is TRBV29-1 and J usage is TRBJ2-7; weak D call: TRBD2 (6 bases). The CDR3 sequence is 14 residues long. Trimming pared 1 base from V and 0 bases from J, leaving 10 bases between. Looked up from germline, CDR1 is SQVTM and CDR2 is ANQGSEA. DNA of the CDR3: TGCAGCGTTGAAGTTTTAGCGGCCTCCTACGAGCAGTACTTC. Translation: CSVEVLAASYEQYF.

This chain connects TRBV5-4 to TRBJ2-1, with 11 bases that match TRBD2. This CDR3 contains 14 residues. J lost 5 bases, V lost 4 bases, and 2 bases had no gene match. In germline, CDR1 is SGHNT, CDR2 YYREEE (reference sequence). The DNA of the CDR3 is TGTGCCAGCAGCCGACTAGCGGGAAACAATGAGCAGTTCTTC. It codes for CASSRLAGNNEQFF.

This chain joins TRBV28 and TRBJ1-2; D is unclear. Trimming cost V 8 bases and J 4 bases, with 14 bases left between them. Germline V gives CDR1 MDHEN, CDR2 SYDVKM. This CDR3 is built from 13 residues. The CDR3 is CASRREVAYGYTF. The CDR3 DNA is TGTGCCAGCCGAAGGGAGGTAGCCTATGGCTACACCTTC.

The J gene is TRBJ2-4, the V gene TRBV28; a possible D gene is TRBD2 (7 bases). Germline lookup yields CDR1 MDHEN and CDR2 SYDVKM. CDR3 size: 15 residues. Trimming stripped 6 bases from V and 8 bases from J, with 20 bases between. The CDR3 region has the DNA TGTGCCAGCAGCTCACGCGGCGGGGGCGAGTACATTCAGTACTTC. Amino acid sequence: CASSSRGGGEYIQYF.

This chain uses TRBV11-3 with TRBJ2-2; TRBD1 is a possible D gene (6 bases). Per germline, CDR1 SGHNT and CDR2 YENEEA. The CDR3 spans 16 residues. V was shortened by 2 bases and J by 4 bases, with 14 bases between the two germline ends. CDR3 nucleotides: TGTGCCAGCAGCTTATCGACAGGCAGATCCACCGGGGAGCTGTTTTTT. Its translation is CASSLSTGRSTGELFF.